This is a list of T cell receptor beta chains from one sample in a study of T cells expressing NK-cell markers. TCRdb re-called the 5' RACE reads, yielding one record per CDR3 amino acid sequence without DNA. The sample totals 90,000 to 130,000 distinct CDR3 sequences. Sequencing was done on a sample of blood T cells: a sorted CD56 or NKG2C T cell subset, CD4+ or CD8+ T cells, or bulk PBMC T cells (not recorded which). Receptors originate from a woman aged 18 to 75 in good health. CDR3s include the opening cysteine and the closing phenylalanine or tryptophan. The order of the fields is J gene, V gene, CDR3 protein.

TRBJ2-1	TRBV25-1	CASSELAGDEQFF
TRBJ2-3	TRBV28	CASSLRGDFRADTQYF
TRBJ2-1	TRBV19	CASSIDRGNEQFF
TRBJ2-7	TRBV29-1	CSVDVESGHEQYF
TRBJ1-6	TRBV20-1	CAQTGSGNSPLHF
TRBJ2-2	TRBV5-1	CASSLTGGELVF
TRBJ2-7	TRBV5-6	CASSFVRASSYEQYF
TRBJ1-4	TRBV27	CASSSQAATNEKLFF
TRBJ1-1	TRBV18	CASSPPGYTEAFF
TRBJ2-2	TRBV27	CASTHWLQGGATGELFF
TRBJ2-7	TRBV30	CAWRLAGVREQYF
TRBJ2-2	TRBV2	CASMGPFNTGELFF
TRBJ2-2	TRBV6-1	CASSITEGASGELFF
TRBJ2-1	TRBV4-1	CASSLLTSGGPYNEQFF
TRBJ1-4	TRBV12-3/TRBV12-4	CASSFGGREKLFF
TRBJ2-1	TRBV7-9	CASSLEGGTNNEQFF
TRBJ2-3	TRBV5-6	CASSLGTSGSRTDTQYF
TRBJ1-2	TRBV7-8	CASSLERTGGAGYTF
TRBJ2-1	TRBV5-4	CASRTTSGIPYNEQFF
TRBJ2-5	TRBV30	CAWTFTGTGETQYF
TRBJ2-5	TRBV7-2	CASSLGAETQYF
TRBJ2-7	TRBV10-3	CAISEPRDSPYEQYF
TRBJ2-1	TRBV4-3	CASSQEDSGGFPLNEQFF
TRBJ2-3	TRBV5-4	CASSLDPRQGPRDTQYF
TRBJ2-1	TRBV7-3	CASSLGGNINEQFF
TRBJ2-5	TRBV20-1	CSARDPGGLRQETQYF
TRBJ1-1	TRBV11-2	CASSLDTLGVTEAFF
TRBJ2-5	TRBV7-9	CASSLTGDPFGETQYF
TRBJ2-3	TRBV4-3	CASSQDEGTSGTDTQYF
TRBJ2-5	TRBV6-5	CASSYDSSGLYQETQYF